The 24 T cell receptor beta chains below all came from one sample that was sequenced in a study of blood T cell repertoires in COVID-19. Using immunoSEQ multiplex PCR, the repertoire was profiled, and TCRdb retains in-frame clones only, with some absent. The repertoire includes about 250,000 clones, 87% of them detected once, and under 4% sits in the top ten. The source material was peripheral blood. These receptors originate from a man in his late teens or twenties with active or convalescent COVID-19.

This clone was seen only once. The V gene is TRBV5-3, the J gene TRBJ1-3; no clear D gene. TRBV5-3 counts as an open reading frame of uncertain function. V lost 4 bases to trimming and J lost 0 bases, with 11 bases between them. The CDR3 length is 15 residues. CDR3 sequence (DNA): TGTGCCAGAAGCCACTTCCCCGGCTCTGGAAACACCATATATTTT. It translates to CARSHFPGSGNTIYF.

The chain joins TRBV7-3 to TRBJ2-3, with D hard to call. Germline V gives CDR1 SGHTA, CDR2 FQGTGA. This CDR3 has 13 residues. The V gene lost 5 bases and the J gene lost 1 base, with 7 bases spanning the gap. As DNA, the CDR3 is TGTGCCAGCAGCCGAGGAGGCACAGATACGCAGTATTTT. Translated, it gives CASSRGGTDTQYF. Together with reference TRBV7-3 and TRBJ2-3, the CDR3 gives the full variable domain: GAGVSQTPSNKVTEKGKYVELRCDPISGHTALYWYRQSLGQGPEFLIYFQGTGAADDSGLPNDRFFAVRPEGSVSTLKIQRTERGDSAVYLCASSRGGTDTQYFGPGTRLTVL.

This chain joins TRBV19 and TRBJ2-7, with a possible D match to TRBD1 (5 bases). CDR1 LNHDA and CDR2 SQIVND come from the germline V gene (reference sequence). The CDR3 is 14 amino acids. Trimming stripped 1 base from V and 3 bases from J, with 10 bases between. The CDR3 DNA reads TGTGCCAGTAGTATAGCAGGGTCGAGCTACGAGCAGTACTTC. Translating it yields CASSIAGSSYEQYF.

V gene TRBV2 combines with J gene TRBJ1-6; the match to TRBD1 covers 7 bases. The length of the CDR3 is 13 residues. CDR1 SNHLY and CDR2 FYNNEI come from the germline V gene. Trimming at V came to 6 bases and at J to 10 bases, leaving 6 bases not matched to a gene. In DNA, the CDR3 is TGTGCCAGCAGGACAGGGTTAGGATCACCCCTCCACTTT. It yields the protein CASRTGLGSPLHF. Combining the CDR3 with reference TRBV2 and TRBJ1-6 gives the whole variable domain EPEVTQTPSHQVTQMGQEVILRCVPISNHLYFYWYRQILGQKVEFLVSFYNNEISEKSEIFDDQFSVERPDGSNFTLKIRSTKLEDSAMYFCASRTGLGSPLHFGNGTRLTVT.

This chain links TRBV3-1 (or the pseudogene TRBV3-2) with TRBJ2-1; 10 bases align to TRBD2. The CDR3 is made up of 16 amino acids. Per germline, CDR1 LGHDT and CDR2 YNNKEL (reference sequence). J was trimmed by 4 bases and V by 6 bases; bases with no gene match: 9. CDR3 sequence (DNA): TGTGCCAGCAGACCTAGCGGGGGAGCACTATACAATGAGCAGTTCTTC. It is translated as CASRPSGGALYNEQFF.

This chain joins TRBV5-4 and TRBJ1-5, with D possibly being TRBD1 (5 bases). The V gene lost 2 bases and the J gene lost 5 bases, with 8 bases spanning the gap. The CDR3 covers 13 residues. Germline V gene lookup returns CDR1 SGHNT and CDR2 YYREEE (reference sequence). For the CDR3, the DNA is TGTGCCAGCAGCTTTGGGGGGGATCAGCCCCAGCATTTT. This translates into CASSFGGDQPQHF.

The rearrangement uses TRBV4-3 and TRBJ2-7; D uncertain. V was shortened by 2 bases and J by 6 bases, with 11 bases between the two germline ends. The CDR3 length is 13 residues. From germline, CDR1 is LGHNA and CDR2 YSLEER. The CDR3 DNA reads TGCGCCAGCAGCCAAAAAGAACGGGTCGAGCAGTACTTC. As protein: CASSQKERVEQYF.

The V gene is TRBV10-3, the J gene TRBJ1-1; D perhaps matches TRBD1 (6 bases). CDR3 length equals 13 residues. CDR1 and CDR2 from the germline V gene are ENHRY and SYGVKD. The ends were cut back, 0 bases at V and 8 bases at J, with 10 bases in the middle. In nucleotides, the CDR3 is TGTGCCATCAGTGAGTCGAGAGGGGGAGAAGCTTTCTTT. Its translation: CAISESRGGEAFF.

The chain links TRBV5-5 to TRBJ1-5, with D possibly being TRBD1 (6 bases). V dropped 4 bases and J dropped 2 bases, with 19 bases sitting between them. The germline CDR1 and CDR2 sequences are SGHKS and YYEKEE (reference sequence). The CDR3 contains 17 residues. The CDR3 DNA is TGTGCCAGCAGCACGAAAGAACAGGGAGATGGCAATCAGCCCCAGCATTTT. This translates into CASSTKEQGDGNQPQHF.

The chain carries TRBV18 and TRBJ2-5, with D possibly matching TRBD2 (6 bases). Per the germline V gene, CDR1 is KGHSH and CDR2 is LQKENI. CDR3 length: 15 amino acids. The V end was cut by 3 bases, the J end by 5 bases, with 16 bases between. The DNA for the CDR3 is TGTGCCAGCTCACCGGGGGGAAGGCGCCGGGAGACCCAGTACTTC. Translated, it gives CASSPGGRRRETQYF.

The chain couples TRBV10-2 to TRBJ1-5; D may be TRBD1 (5 bases). This CDR3 is 15 amino acids long. Germline values: CDR1 WSHSY, CDR2 SAAADI. The germline V and J ends were trimmed by 2 bases and 0 bases, with 8 bases remaining between them. The CDR3 protein is CASSEPRDSNQPQHF. DNA for the CDR3: TGCGCCAGCAGTGAGCCCAGGGATAGCAATCAGCCCCAGCATTTT.

This clone has just a few counts. As DNA, the CDR3 is TGTGCCAGCGGCTCCAACCTCAGGGCGAAGGACACTGAAGCTTTCTTT. The encoded protein is CASGSNLRAKDTEAFF. This chain joins TRBV28 and TRBJ1-1; TRBD1 might be the D (5 bases). This CDR3 is built from 16 residues. V shed 8 bases and J shed 3 bases, with 22 bases lying between them. The germline V gene has CDR1 MDHEN and CDR2 SYDVKM.

V and J are TRBV29-1 and TRBJ1-5; no reliable D call. The CDR3 totals 13 residues. CDR1 is SQVTM, CDR2 ANQGSEA, per germline. V dropped 4 bases and J dropped 1 base, with 8 bases sitting between them. DNA for the CDR3: TGCAGCGTTGGTCGCGGGAGCAATCAGCCCCAGCATTTT. The encoded protein is CSVGRGSNQPQHF.

This chain joins TRBV18 and TRBJ1-2; possibly TRBD1 for D (6 bases). V was clipped by 3 bases and J by 0 bases, with 11 bases between them. CDR3 length: 15 residues. Germline V CDR1 and CDR2: KGHSH, LQKENI. As DNA, the CDR3 is TGTGCCAGCTCACCCTCGACAGGAGCTAACTATGGCTACACCTTC. Its protein is CASSPSTGANYGYTF. Full variable domain (rest looked up from reference TRBV18 and TRBJ1-2): NAGVMQNPRHLVRRRGQEARLRCSPMKGHSHVYWYRQLPEEGLKFMVYLQKENIIDESGMPKERFSAEFPKEGPSILRIQQVVRGDSAAYFCASSPSTGANYGYTFGSGTRLTVV.

For the CDR3, the DNA is TGTGCCAGCAGCTTGGGCGGGGCCCGGAATGAGCAGTTCTTC. Protein sequence: CASSLGGARNEQFF. V usage is TRBV5-6 and J usage is TRBJ2-1, with D perhaps TRBD2 (6 bases). Germline CDR1 reads SGHDT; CDR2 reads YYEEEE. V lost 0 bases, J lost 7 bases, and 11 bases lay in between. The CDR3 loop spans 14 amino acids.

V gene TRBV5-6 combines with J gene TRBJ2-7; D might be TRBD1 (7 bases). Deletions cut 4 bases from V and 6 bases from J, with 32 bases between. From germline, CDR1 is SGHDT and CDR2 YYEEEE. This CDR3 has 19 residues. The CDR3 loop is CASSNQGDFQGLAGIEQYF. CDR3 DNA: TGTGCCAGCAGCAATCAGGGGGACTTCCAGGGCCTTGCTGGTATCGAGCAGTACTTC.

This clone has more than one count but fewer than ten. V is TRBV19 and J is TRBJ1-3; 10 positions match TRBD1. CDR1 and CDR2 from the germline V gene are LNHDA and SQIVND (reference sequence). Unmatched junction bases numbered 6, after V lost 7 bases and J lost 9 bases. This CDR3 has 13 amino acids. The CDR3 DNA is TGTGCCAGTAACCGGGACAGGGGTTCCACCATATATTTT. Amino acids: CASNRDRGSTIYF.

The rearrangement uses TRBV28 and TRBJ1-5; no clear D gene. Germline V lookup: CDR1 MDHEN, CDR2 SYDVKM. Trimming stripped 8 bases from V and 4 bases from J, with 9 bases between. The CDR3 length is 12 residues. As DNA, the CDR3 is TGTGCCAGCTCCCACGGTAATCAGCCCCAGCATTTT. Translating it yields CASSHGNQPQHF.

This chain joins TRBV18 and TRBJ2-7; TRBD2 matches at 8 bases. The V gene's germline CDR1 is KGHSH and CDR2 LQKENI. Unmatched junction bases numbered 19, after V lost 4 bases and J lost 5 bases. The CDR3 is 18 residues long. CDR3 DNA sequence: TGTGCCAGCTCACTAACCGAGCCGGGGGGGGCGCAGATCCACGAGCAGTACTTC. Translated: CASSLTEPGGAQIHEQYF. Full variable domain (missing parts from reference TRBV18 and TRBJ2-7): NAGVMQNPRHLVRRRGQEARLRCSPMKGHSHVYWYRQLPEEGLKFMVYLQKENIIDESGMPKERFSAEFPKEGPSILRIQQVVRGDSAAYFCASSLTEPGGAQIHEQYFGPGTRLTVT.

The chain is built from TRBV5-1 and TRBJ1-3; 10 nucleotides match TRBD1. Germline V CDR1 and CDR2: SGHRS, YFSETQ. This CDR3 has 14 residues. Trimming removed 1 base from V and 8 bases from J; junction bases left unmatched: 3. The CDR3 sequence is CASSLRDRGDTIYF. Written as DNA, the CDR3 is TGCGCCAGCAGCTTGAGGGACAGGGGTGACACCATATATTTT.

The chain has TRBV6-6 and TRBJ2-5, with 15 bases identical to TRBD2. The trim removed 5 bases at V and 5 bases at J, leaving 6 bases unmatched. Germline V gene lookup returns CDR1 MNHNY and CDR2 SVGAGI (reference sequence). CDR3 length: 16 residues. Here the CDR3 reads CASSQGLAGGTETQYF. Here the CDR3 DNA reads TGTGCCAGCAGTCAGGGACTAGCGGGAGGTACGGAGACCCAGTACTTC.

The chain carries TRBV4-2 and TRBJ2-1; TRBD2 is a possible D gene (7 bases). This CDR3 is 17 amino acids long. V lost 1 base, J lost 8 bases, and 21 bases lay in between. Germline CDR1 is LGHNA and CDR2 is YNFKEQ. CDR3: CASSQVPLGQGRDEQFF. Here the CDR3 DNA reads TGTGCCAGCAGCCAAGTTCCTCTGGGTCAGGGGAGGGATGAGCAGTTCTTC.

The chain couples TRBV5-1 to TRBJ1-4, with 11 bases that match TRBD1. The length of the CDR3 is 16 residues. In germline, CDR1 is SGHRS, CDR2 YFSETQ. V was pared by 4 bases and J by 3 bases, with 5 bases of the junction left unmatched. The CDR3 DNA sequence: TGCGCCAGCAGCGCCGGACAGGGGGCTGCTAATGAAAAACTGTTTTTT. Its translation: CASSAGQGAANEKLFF.

There are a few counts of this clone. The chain is built from TRBV5-8 and TRBJ1-2; no reliable D call. V was cut by 0 bases and J by 2 bases, with 5 bases left in between. CDR1 and CDR2 from the germline V gene are SGHTS and YDEGEE. CDR3 length: 13 residues. The chain's CDR3 is CASSLGRNYGYTF. The DNA of the CDR3 is TGTGCCAGCAGCTTGGGCAGAAACTATGGCTACACCTTC.